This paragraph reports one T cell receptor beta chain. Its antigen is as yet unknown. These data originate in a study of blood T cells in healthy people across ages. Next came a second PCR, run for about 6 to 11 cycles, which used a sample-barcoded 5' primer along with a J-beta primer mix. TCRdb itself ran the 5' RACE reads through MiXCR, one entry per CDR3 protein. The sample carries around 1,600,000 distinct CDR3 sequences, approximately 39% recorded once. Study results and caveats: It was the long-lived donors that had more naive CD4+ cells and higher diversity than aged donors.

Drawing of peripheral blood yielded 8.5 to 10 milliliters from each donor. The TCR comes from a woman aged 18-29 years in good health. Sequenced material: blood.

CDR3 coding DNA: TGTGCCAGCAGTTACTCCGGGGCTGGCTACAATGAGCAGTTCTTC. It encodes CASSYSGAGYNEQFF. V and J are TRBV6-6 and TRBJ2-1; D could derive from TRBD1 or TRBD2 (5 bases each). The CDR3 spans 15 residues. V was cut by 0 bases and J by 3 bases, with 9 bases left in between. Germline lookup yields CDR1 MNHNY and CDR2 SVGAGI (reference sequence).